The 23 T cell receptor beta chains presented below share a single source sample, sequenced in a study of blood T cell repertoires in COVID-19 (dated by TCRdb to 2019 to 2021). Library construction relied on the immunoSEQ multiplex PCR assay. TCRdb holds this immuneACCESS table with in-frame rearrangements only. Some clones are missing; in checked studies, unresolved V genes explain under half, and the rest has no known cause. A total of roughly 91,000 clones appear in this sample, more than 75% of them only once. More than 1% of the sample rests with the top ten. The specimen sequenced was peripheral blood. The receptors come from a woman at least 80 years old with acute or convalescent COVID-19.

The chain links TRBV7-2 to TRBJ2-6; D is unclear. From germline, CDR1 is SGHTA and CDR2 FQGNSA. Trimming cost V 3 bases and J 2 bases, with 5 bases left between them. This CDR3 comprises 14 residues. CDR3 sequence (DNA): TGTGCCAGCAGCTTGGAGCCTGGGGCCAACGTCCTGACTTTC. Its protein is CASSLEPGANVLTF.

This chain uses TRBV5-1 with TRBJ1-1, with TRBD1 identical over 11 bases. Per the germline V gene, CDR1 is SGHRS and CDR2 is YFSETQ. This CDR3 has 16 amino acids. V shed 1 base, J shed 4 bases, and the junction held 6 bases outside the gene matches. CDR3: CASSLSAGTGGTEAFF. CDR3 nucleotides: TGCGCCAGCAGCTTGAGCGCCGGGACAGGGGGCACTGAAGCTTTCTTT.

The rearrangement uses TRBV5-1 and TRBJ1-2; 7 bases are a match to TRBD1. Germline CDR1 and CDR2: SGHRS and YFSETQ. This CDR3 has 13 amino acids. V shed 1 base, J shed 13 bases, and the junction held 10 bases outside the gene matches. CDR3: CASSLSPTGAGTF. CDR3 DNA sequence: TGCGCCAGCAGCTTGTCCCCAACAGGGGCCGGCACCTTC.

The chain links TRBV18 to TRBJ1-5, with D possibly TRBD1 on 6 matching bases. Per the germline V gene, CDR1 is KGHSH and CDR2 is LQKENI. There are 14 residues in the CDR3. The V gene lost 1 base and the J gene lost 5 bases, with 9 bases spanning the gap. DNA for the CDR3: TGTGCCAGCTCACCACAGGCAGGGGATCAGCCCCAGCATTTT. Translation gives CASSPQAGDQPQHF.

This clone was detected only once. The V gene is TRBV18, the J gene TRBJ1-1; D perhaps matches TRBD1 (5 bases). CDR1 is KGHSH, CDR2 LQKENI, per germline. The CDR3 is 14 amino acids. The V end lost 2 bases, the J end lost 3 bases, and 10 bases lay between the germline ends. The CDR3 is CASSPSGKDTEAFF. CDR3 nucleotides: TGTGCCAGCTCACCATCAGGGAAAGACACTGAAGCTTTCTTT.

The chain couples TRBV3-1 (or the pseudogene TRBV3-2) to TRBJ2-5, with D uncertain. Germline V gene lookup returns CDR1 LGHDT and CDR2 YNNKEL (reference sequence). V was shortened by 1 base and J by 5 bases, with 11 bases between the two germline ends. CDR3 length: 14 amino acids. In DNA, the CDR3 is TGTGCCAGCAGCCAAGGTCGGTCCTCGGAGACCCAGTACTTC. Translated, it gives CASSQGRSSETQYF.

The CDR3 protein is CASSQVTYEQYF. The CDR3 coding sequence is TGTGCCAGCAGTCAGGTCACCTACGAGCAGTACTTC. The V gene is TRBV6-5, the J gene TRBJ2-7, with D unresolved. Trimming took off 5 bases at V and 2 bases at J, with 7 bases between the two ends. Germline V gene lookup returns CDR1 MNHEY and CDR2 SVGAGI. CDR3 length: 12 residues.

The chain uses TRBV7-8 and TRBJ2-5, with 7 nucleotides matching TRBD2. The CDR3 runs 16 residues. The J segment lost 0 bases and the V segment lost 5 bases, leaving 9 bases of the junction unmatched. Germline V gives CDR1 SGHVS, CDR2 FQNEAQ. DNA for the CDR3: TGTGCCAGCAGCCAACTCTGGGGGGGTGACCAAGAGACCCAGTACTTC. Its protein product is CASSQLWGGDQETQYF.

This clone was recorded only once. This chain links TRBV2 with TRBJ1-5, with 11 bases lining up with TRBD1. The CDR3 loop spans 17 amino acids. Per germline, CDR1 SNHLY and CDR2 FYNNEI. The V and J ends lost 6 bases and 0 bases, in that order; junction bases with no gene match: 7. DNA of the CDR3: TGTGCCAGCAGGGACGGACAGGGGGCGATTAGCAATCAGCCCCAGCATTTT. This sequence encodes CASRDGQGAISNQPQHF. The variable domain in full, with the rest retrieved from reference TRBV2 and TRBJ1-5, is EPEVTQTPSHQVTQMGQEVILRCVPISNHLYFYWYRQILGQKVEFLVSFYNNEISEKSEIFDDQFSVERPDGSNFTLKIRSTKLEDSAMYFCASRDGQGAISNQPQHFGDGTRLSIL.

V gene TRBV14 combines with J gene TRBJ2-1; TRBD1 agrees at 9 bases. Trimming at V came to 2 bases and at J to 7 bases, leaving 15 bases not matched to a gene. The CDR3 has 18 residues. Germline V CDR1 and CDR2: SGHDN, FVKESK. The CDR3 DNA follows: TGTGCCAGCAGCCAAACCCTGAACAGGGGGCGGGTTCTGAATGAGCAGTTCTTC. Its protein product is CASSQTLNRGRVLNEQFF.

This clone was observed a few times. The CDR3 sequence is CASIARGNTGELFF. The CDR3 DNA follows: TGTGCCAGTATCGCCAGGGGGAACACCGGGGAGCTGTTTTTT. The gene calls are TRBV19 and TRBJ2-2; a weak D match, TRBD1 (6 bases). Between the trimmed V and J ends, which lost 7 bases and 1 base, there was a span of 10 bases. There are 14 residues in the CDR3. The germline gives CDR1 LNHDA, CDR2 SQIVND (reference sequence).

The genes are TRBV4-2 and TRBJ2-4, with 8 bases matching TRBD2. Trimming removed 1 base from V and 6 bases from J; junction bases left unmatched: 14. Germline V lookup: CDR1 LGHNA, CDR2 YNFKEQ. The CDR3 spans 18 residues. CDR3 amino acids: CASSQGFGAGVGRNIQYF. The CDR3 DNA follows: TGTGCCAGCAGCCAAGGGTTCGGAGCGGGAGTTGGTAGAAACATTCAGTACTTC.

V and J are TRBV9 and TRBJ1-1, with 9 bases aligning to TRBD1. The V gene's germline CDR1 is SGDLS and CDR2 YYNGEE. Losses at the gene ends were 6 bases for V and 3 bases for J; bases not matched to a gene: 6. This CDR3 is 14 amino acids long. CDR3 DNA sequence: TGTGCCAGCACATACCGACAGGGGGACACTGAAGCTTTCTTT. Amino acid sequence: CASTYRQGDTEAFF.

The chain combines TRBV19 with TRBJ2-1; 12 bases fit TRBD2. Germline V gives CDR1 LNHDA, CDR2 SQIVND (reference sequence). The V segment lost 6 bases and the J segment 7 bases; nucleotides outside the gene matches: 4. CDR3 length: 14 residues. This CDR3 reads CASRLAGGGNEQFF. The CDR3 nucleotides are TGTGCCAGTAGGCTAGCGGGAGGGGGTAATGAGCAGTTCTTC.

This sequence joins TRBV19 and TRBJ1-3, with unresolved D. The V and J ends lost 3 bases and 1 base respectively, with 10 bases between them. The CDR3 has 15 residues. Germline V gives CDR1 LNHDA, CDR2 SQIVND (reference sequence). In DNA, the CDR3 is TGTGCCAGTAGTATCCAGGATCCTTCTGGAAACACCATATATTTT. This sequence encodes CASSIQDPSGNTIYF.

The J gene is TRBJ2-1, the V gene TRBV11-3, with 14 nucleotides matching TRBD2. Per germline, CDR1 SGHNT and CDR2 YENEEA. Losses at the gene ends were 5 bases for V and 8 bases for J; bases not matched to a gene: 8. CDR3 length: 16 residues. Here the CDR3 DNA reads TGTGCCAGCAGCAAAGGGACTAGCGGGAGAGTCGATGAGCAGTTCTTC. Its translation: CASSKGTSGRVDEQFF.

The chain is built from TRBV5-8 and TRBJ2-7, with 7 bases fitting TRBD1. CDR3 length: 14 amino acids. After removal of 0 bases from V and 6 bases from J, the junction contained 6 bases not matched to a gene. Germline lookup yields CDR1 SGHTS and CDR2 YDEGEE. The CDR3 is CASSLVRDSSEQYF. The CDR3 bases are TGTGCCAGCAGCTTGGTTCGGGACAGCAGCGAGCAGTACTTC. The variable domain in full, with the rest retrieved from reference TRBV5-8 and TRBJ2-7, is EAGVTQSPTHLIKTRGQQATLRCSPISGHTSVYWYQQALGLGLQFLLWYDEGEERNRGNFPPRFSGRQFPNYSSELNVNALELEDSALYLCASSLVRDSSEQYFGPGTRLTVT.

This clone was seen more than once but under ten times. The chain has TRBV5-1 and TRBJ2-3; 8 bases align to TRBD2. Looked up from germline, CDR1 is SGHRS and CDR2 is YFSETQ. V lost 3 bases, J lost 0 bases, and 6 bases stayed unmatched. This CDR3 contains 16 residues. The CDR3 here is CASSSGGQPSTDTQYF. As DNA, the CDR3 is TGCGCCAGCAGCTCGGGGGGGCAGCCTAGCACAGATACGCAGTATTTT.

The chain is built from TRBV19 and TRBJ2-3; no firm D call. The length of the CDR3 is 11 residues. V was clipped by 8 bases and J by 7 bases, with 10 bases between them. Germline values: CDR1 LNHDA, CDR2 SQIVND (reference sequence). CDR3 protein: CASSFSYTQYF. For the CDR3, the DNA is TGTGCCAGTTCCTTTTCGTATACGCAGTATTTT.

This clone was recorded a few times. The same CDR3 arises from other DNA sequences in this sample as well. The chain is built from TRBV5-1 and TRBJ1-5; perhaps TRBD1 as D (5 bases). The germline gives CDR1 SGHRS, CDR2 YFSETQ. This CDR3 region has 14 residues. V gave up 0 bases and J gave up 1 base, with 5 bases separating them. DNA of the CDR3: TGCGCCAGCAGCTTGGAGGGGAGCAATCAGCCCCAGCATTTT. Translated: CASSLEGSNQPQHF.

This sequence joins TRBV7-2 and TRBJ2-1; TRBD1 aligns across 9 bases. Germline values: CDR1 SGHTA, CDR2 FQGNSA. This CDR3 spans 15 amino acids. The trim removed 3 bases at V and 9 bases at J, leaving 9 bases unmatched. The CDR3 sequence: CASSFTGTGYAEQFF. The CDR3 DNA is TGTGCCAGCAGCTTTACCGGGACAGGGTACGCTGAGCAGTTCTTC. Combining the CDR3 with reference TRBV7-2 and TRBJ2-1 gives the whole variable domain GAGVSQSPSNKVTEKGKDVELRCDPISGHTALYWYRQSLGQGLEFLIYFQGNSAPDKSGLPSDRFSAERTGGSVSTLTIQRTQQEDSAVYLCASSFTGTGYAEQFFGPGTRLTVL.

The chain links TRBV5-1 to TRBJ2-4, with D possibly being TRBD2 (6 bases). V shed 7 bases and J shed 5 bases, with 16 bases lying between them. Germline loops: CDR1 SGHRS, CDR2 YFSETQ. The CDR3 runs 14 residues. For the CDR3, the DNA is TGCGCCAGCGCGGTGGGGGGAGTCCAAAACATTCAGTACTTC. Amino acids: CASAVGGVQNIQYF.

V is TRBV12-5 and J is TRBJ2-7, with D uncertain. The V and J ends lost 3 bases and 2 bases respectively, with 2 bases between them. Germline CDR1 is LGHNT and CDR2 is FRNRAP. This CDR3 is built from 11 residues. This CDR3 is CASGFTYEQYF. CDR3 bases: TGTGCTAGTGGTTTCACCTACGAGCAGTACTTC.